This TCR beta chain was sequenced for a study of T cells in localized non-small cell lung cancer. CDR3 length equals 14 residues. J gave up 5 bases and V 5 bases, and 3 bases lay outside the gene matches. Germline V gives CDR1 MNHGY, CDR2 SAAAGT. General study points: Uninvolved adjacent lung had higher T cell clonality than tumor and all other tissues. Sequencing was limited to one tumor region, leaving the possibility of heterogeneity open. Adjacent lung had a median roughly 60 of the 100 largest tumor clones.

In its sample, this clone is medium-sized (0.01 to 0.1%). Its antigen is still unknown. The table came from immunoSEQ multiplex PCR; TCRdb's copy has only in-frame clones and leaves some out. The repertoire has about 5,600 clones, roughly 30% of them found once; the top ten carry around 5%. The TCR sequence derives from a female donor older than 55 with stage I lung adenocarcinoma. Specimen: lung tumor tissue, collected before any cancer treatment. This chain connects TRBV6-8 to TRBJ1-6; TRBD1 agrees at 7 bases. CDR3 bases: TGTGCCAGCAGTACCGGGACAGATAATTCACCCCTCCACTTT. Amino acids: CASSTGTDNSPLHF.